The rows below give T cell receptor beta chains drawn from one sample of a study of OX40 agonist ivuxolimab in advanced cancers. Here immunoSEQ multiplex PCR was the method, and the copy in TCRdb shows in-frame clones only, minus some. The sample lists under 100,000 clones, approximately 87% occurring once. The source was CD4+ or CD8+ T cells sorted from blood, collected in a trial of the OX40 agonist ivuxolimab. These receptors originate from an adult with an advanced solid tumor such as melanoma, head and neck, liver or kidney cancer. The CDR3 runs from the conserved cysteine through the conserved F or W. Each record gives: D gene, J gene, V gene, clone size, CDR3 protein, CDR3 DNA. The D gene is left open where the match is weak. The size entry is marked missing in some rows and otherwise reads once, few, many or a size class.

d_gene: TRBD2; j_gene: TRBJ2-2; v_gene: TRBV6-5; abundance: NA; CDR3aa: CASSLAGGTGELFF; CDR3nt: TGTGCCAGCAGTCTGGCGGGAGGAACCGGGGAGCTGTTTTTT
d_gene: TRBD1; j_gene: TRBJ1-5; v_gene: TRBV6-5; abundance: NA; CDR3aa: CASSYWTGGDQPQHF; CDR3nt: TGTGCCAGCAGTTACTGGACAGGGGGGGATCAGCCCCAGCATTTT
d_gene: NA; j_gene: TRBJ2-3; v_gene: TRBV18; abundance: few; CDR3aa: CASSPPSTDTQYF; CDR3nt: TGTGCCAGCTCACCCCCTAGCACAGATACGCAGTATTTT
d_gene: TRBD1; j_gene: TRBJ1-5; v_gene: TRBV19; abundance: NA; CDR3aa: CASSTGTGSSSQPQHF; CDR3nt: TGTGCCAGTAGTACCGGGACAGGGAGTTCTAGTCAGCCCCAGCATTTT
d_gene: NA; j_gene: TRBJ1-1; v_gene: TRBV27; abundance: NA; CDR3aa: CASSFGGRSPGLPGTEAFF; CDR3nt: TGTGCCAGCAGTTTCGGCGGTCGGAGTCCGGGCCTCCCTGGCACTGAAGCTTTCTTT
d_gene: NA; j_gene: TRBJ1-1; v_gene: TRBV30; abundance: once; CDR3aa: CAWRGTGGTEAFF; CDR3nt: TGTGCCTGGAGGGGGACCGGGGGCACTGAAGCTTTCTTT
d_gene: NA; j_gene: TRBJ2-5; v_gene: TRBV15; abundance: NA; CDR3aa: CATSRDSGGVQTQYF; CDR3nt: TGTGCCACCAGCAGAGATTCCGGGGGCGTGCAGACCCAGTACTTC
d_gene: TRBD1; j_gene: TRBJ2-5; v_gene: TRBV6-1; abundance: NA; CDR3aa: CASRAQDRAKTQYF; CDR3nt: TGTGCCAGCAGAGCTCAGGACAGGGCAAAGACCCAGTACTTC
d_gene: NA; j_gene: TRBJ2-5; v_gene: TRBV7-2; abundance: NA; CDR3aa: CASSYQGKGKETQYF; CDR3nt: TGTGCCAGCAGCTATCAGGGGAAAGGAAAAGAGACCCAGTACTTC
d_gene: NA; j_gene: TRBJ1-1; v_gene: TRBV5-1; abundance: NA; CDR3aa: CASSYGQGSGEAFF; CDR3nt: TGCGCCAGCAGCTACGGTCAGGGGTCGGGTGAAGCTTTCTTT
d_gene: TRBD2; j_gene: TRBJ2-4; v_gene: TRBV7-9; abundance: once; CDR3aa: CASSFSGGAPVKNIQYF; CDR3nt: TGTGCCAGCAGCTTTAGCGGGGGGGCCCCAGTCAAAAACATTCAGTACTTC
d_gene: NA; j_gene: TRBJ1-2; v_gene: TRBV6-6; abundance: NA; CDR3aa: CASSSESGLGIHGYTF; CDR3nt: TGTGCCAGCAGTTCCGAGAGCGGACTTGGTATCCATGGCTACACCTTC
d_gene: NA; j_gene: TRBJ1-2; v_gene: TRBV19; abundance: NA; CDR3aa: CASSIVGATGMDYGYTF; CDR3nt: TGTGCCAGTAGTATAGTAGGGGCCACGGGGATGGACTATGGCTACACCTTC
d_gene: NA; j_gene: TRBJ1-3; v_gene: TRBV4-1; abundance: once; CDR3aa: CASSQDSAGNTIYF; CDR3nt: TGCGCCAGCAGCCAAGACAGTGCTGGAAACACCATATATTTT
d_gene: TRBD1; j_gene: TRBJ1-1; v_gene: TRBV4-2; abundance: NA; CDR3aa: CASSQDWDSLNTEAFF; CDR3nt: TGTGCCAGCAGCCAAGATTGGGACAGCTTGAACACTGAAGCTTTCTTT
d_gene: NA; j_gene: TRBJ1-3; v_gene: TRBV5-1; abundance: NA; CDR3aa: CASSLGPSNSGNTIYF; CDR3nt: TGCGCCAGCAGCTTGGGACCTAGCAACTCTGGAAACACCATATATTTT
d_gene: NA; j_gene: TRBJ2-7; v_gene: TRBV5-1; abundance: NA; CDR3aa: CASRAEATYEQYF; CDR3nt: TGCGCCAGCCGAGCTGAGGCGACTTACGAGCAGTACTTC
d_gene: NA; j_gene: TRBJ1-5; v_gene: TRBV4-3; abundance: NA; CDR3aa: CASSQDIGQPQHF; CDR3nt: TGCGCCAGCAGCCAAGATATCGGGCAGCCCCAGCATTTT
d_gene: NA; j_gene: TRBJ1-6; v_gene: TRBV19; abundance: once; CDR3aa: CASGIGGDSPLHF; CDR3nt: TGTGCCAGTGGTATCGGCGGGGATTCACCCCTCCACTTT
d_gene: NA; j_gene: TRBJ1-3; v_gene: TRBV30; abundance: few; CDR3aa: CAWSSGSGNTIYF; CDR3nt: TGTGCCTGGAGTTCTGGGTCTGGAAACACCATATATTTT
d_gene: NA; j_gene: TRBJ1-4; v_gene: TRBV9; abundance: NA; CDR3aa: CASSPGTEVYEKLFF; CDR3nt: TGTGCCAGCAGCCCGGGGACGGAGGTATATGAAAAACTGTTTTTT
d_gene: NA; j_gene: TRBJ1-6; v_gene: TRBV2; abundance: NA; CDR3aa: CASRSWANSPLHF; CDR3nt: TGTGCCAGCAGGAGTTGGGCTAATTCACCCCTCCACTTT
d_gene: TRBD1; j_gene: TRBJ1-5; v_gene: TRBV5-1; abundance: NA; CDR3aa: CASSEGQADQPQHF; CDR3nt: TGCGCCAGCAGCGAGGGACAGGCGGATCAGCCCCAGCATTTT
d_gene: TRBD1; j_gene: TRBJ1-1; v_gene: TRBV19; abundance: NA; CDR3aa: CASSTFQQGTRNTEAFF; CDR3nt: TGTGCCAGTAGTACCTTCCAACAGGGGACGAGGAACACTGAAGCTTTCTTT
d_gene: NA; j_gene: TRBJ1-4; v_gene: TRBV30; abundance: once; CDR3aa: CAWSVGGSNEKLFF; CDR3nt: TGTGCCTGGAGTGTAGGAGGGTCTAATGAAAAACTGTTTTTT
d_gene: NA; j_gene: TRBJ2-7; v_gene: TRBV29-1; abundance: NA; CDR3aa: CSVATAGTLYEQYF; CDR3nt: TGCAGCGTGGCGACAGCGGGCACCCTTTACGAGCAGTACTTC
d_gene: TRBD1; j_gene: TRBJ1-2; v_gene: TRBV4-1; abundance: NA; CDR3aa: CASSQLLTGTGQGGYTF; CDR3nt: TGCGCCAGCAGCCAACTACTAACCGGGACAGGGCAGGGTGGCTACACCTTC
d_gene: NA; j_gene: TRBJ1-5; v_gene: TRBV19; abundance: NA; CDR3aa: CASTGKHTTENNQPQHF; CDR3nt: TGTGCCAGTACGGGTAAACATACGACAGAAAACAATCAGCCCCAGCATTTT
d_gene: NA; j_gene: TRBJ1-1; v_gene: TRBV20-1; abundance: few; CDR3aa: CSGTENTEAFF; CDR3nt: TGCAGTGGGACCGAGAACACTGAAGCTTTCTTT
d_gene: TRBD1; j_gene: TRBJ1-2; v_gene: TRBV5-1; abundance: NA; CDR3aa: CASSLGDRVGGYTF; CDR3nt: TGCGCCAGCAGCTTGGGGGACAGGGTCGGTGGCTACACCTTC
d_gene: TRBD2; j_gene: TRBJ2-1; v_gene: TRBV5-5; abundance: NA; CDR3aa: CASSLSRLAGSEQFF; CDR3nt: TGTGCCAGCAGCTTGTCCCGGCTAGCGGGGAGTGAGCAGTTCTTC
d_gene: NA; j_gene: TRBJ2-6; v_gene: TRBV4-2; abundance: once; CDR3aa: CASSQVGRVVFGANVLTF; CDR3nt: TGTGCCAGCAGCCAAGTCGGAAGGGTAGTATTTGGGGCCAACGTCCTGACTTTC
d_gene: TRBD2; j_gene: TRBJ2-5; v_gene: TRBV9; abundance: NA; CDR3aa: CASSVGGLAGQETQYF; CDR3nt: TGTGCCAGCAGCGTAGGGGGACTAGCGGGGCAAGAGACCCAGTACTTC
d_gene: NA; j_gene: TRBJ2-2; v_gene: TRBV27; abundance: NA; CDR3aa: CASSPALPGELFF; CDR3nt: TGTGCCAGCAGTCCGGCCCTTCCCGGGGAGCTGTTTTTT
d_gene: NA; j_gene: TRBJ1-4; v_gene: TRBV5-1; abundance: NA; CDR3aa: CASSFSGVDEKLFF; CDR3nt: TGCGCCAGCAGCTTTTCAGGGGTGGATGAAAAACTGTTTTTT
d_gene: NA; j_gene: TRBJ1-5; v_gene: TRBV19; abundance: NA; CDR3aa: CASSIVDQPQHF; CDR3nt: TGTGCCAGTAGTATAGTTGATCAGCCCCAGCATTTT
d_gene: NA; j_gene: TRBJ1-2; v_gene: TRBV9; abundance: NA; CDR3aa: CASSGSNPLANYGYTF; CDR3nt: TGTGCCAGCAGCGGATCCAATCCCTTAGCTAACTATGGCTACACCTTC
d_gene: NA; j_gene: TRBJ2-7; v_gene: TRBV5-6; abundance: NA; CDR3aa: CASSPRGFYEQYF; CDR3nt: TGTGCCAGCAGCCCGCGGGGCTTCTACGAGCAGTACTTC
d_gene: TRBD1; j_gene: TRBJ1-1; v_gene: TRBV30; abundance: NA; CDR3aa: CAWGTVNTEAFF; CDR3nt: TGTGCCTGGGGGACAGTGAACACTGAAGCTTTCTTT
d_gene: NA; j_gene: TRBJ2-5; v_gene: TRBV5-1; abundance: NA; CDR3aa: CASSQGQYLQETQYF; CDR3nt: TGCGCCAGCAGCCAGGGGCAGTACCTACAAGAGACCCAGTACTTC
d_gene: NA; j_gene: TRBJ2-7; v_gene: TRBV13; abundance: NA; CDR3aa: CASSFYGNQGYEQYF; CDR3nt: TGTGCCAGCAGCTTCTACGGGAACCAGGGATACGAGCAGTACTTC
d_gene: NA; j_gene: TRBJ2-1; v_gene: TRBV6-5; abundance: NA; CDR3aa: CASSYSSSTGEQFF; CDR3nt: TGTGCCAGCAGTTACTCAAGCTCGACGGGGGAGCAGTTCTTC
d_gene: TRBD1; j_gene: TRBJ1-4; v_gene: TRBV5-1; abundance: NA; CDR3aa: CASSFGQAGGEKLFF; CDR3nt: TGCGCCAGCAGCTTTGGACAGGCAGGAGGTGAAAAACTGTTTTTT
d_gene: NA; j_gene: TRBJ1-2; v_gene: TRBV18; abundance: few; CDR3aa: CASSPPGLNYGYTF; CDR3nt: TGTGCCAGCTCACCACCGGGCCTTAACTATGGCTACACCTTC
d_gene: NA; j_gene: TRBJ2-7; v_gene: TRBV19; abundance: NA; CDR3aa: CASSPQLAGLTSEQYF; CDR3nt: TGTGCCAGTAGTCCCCAGTTGGCAGGGCTTACGAGCGAGCAGTACTTC